This TCR beta chain was retrieved from a study of vaccination effects on CD4 cells after COVID-19. About this clone itself: Its antigen is currently unknown.

Profiling relied on immunoSEQ multiplex PCR, and the TCRdb table lists in-frame clones only, not all of them. The data contain roughly 57,000 clones, more than 75% of them singletons. CDR3 length equals 16 residues. V gave up 2 bases and J gave up 4 bases, with 17 bases separating them. CDR1 and CDR2 (germline): LGHNT, FRNRAP. Prior to sequencing, the ViraFEST assay stimulated PBMC with viral peptide pools, which expanded the antigen-specific CD4+ T cells. Investigators separated out CD4+ T cells once less than 11 days of culture had passed. PCR confirmed that the person was infected with SARS-CoV-2 between March and December 2020. The authors replaced half the medium with IL-2 medium on days 3 and 7.

This TCR was sampled from a human donor who had a prior SARS-CoV-2 infection. Specimen: CD4+ T cells from PBMCs cultured with HIV peptides, collected before COVID-19 vaccination. Stated subset: HIV-1 Nef peptide pool negative control/reference culture. This rearrangement joins TRBV12-5 to TRBJ1-1; TRBD1 might be the D (6 bases). The CDR3 region is CASGLPQTGRITEAFF. The CDR3, as DNA: TGTGCTAGTGGTTTGCCGCAGACAGGACGAATCACTGAAGCTTTCTTT.